This TCR beta chain was captured by sequencing in a study of blood T cell repertoires in COVID-19. V shed 4 bases and J shed 4 bases, with 16 bases lying between them. CDR3 size: 15 residues. Per germline, CDR1 MNHEY and CDR2 SVGAGI. The assay was immunoSEQ multiplex PCR, and TCRdb's table has in-frame clones only and misses some. Of tens of thousands of clones listed, about 90% are singletons. Recruited during active infection, patients (from Seattle) were subsequently followed longitudinally. This receptor was taken from a man aged 45-65 years with COVID-19, enrolled during active disease. Sequencing used peripheral blood. V gene TRBV6-5 combines with J gene TRBJ2-5; D possibly corresponds to TRBD2 (5 bases). CDR3 nucleotides: TGTGCCAGCAGTTGGGGAGTAGGGTCCCTAGAGACCCAGTACTTC. As protein: CASSWGVGSLETQYF.